The rows below give T cell receptor beta chains drawn from one sample of a study of OX40 agonist ivuxolimab in advanced cancers. Repertoires were generated with immunoSEQ multiplex PCR, while TCRdb's copy carries only in-frame clones and drops some. This sample has under 55,000 clones, with more than 80% found just once. Sequencing was performed on CD4+ or CD8+ T cells sorted from blood, taken in a trial of the OX40 agonist ivuxolimab. These TCRs come from an adult with an advanced solid tumor such as melanoma, head and neck, liver or kidney cancer. The CDR3 runs from the conserved cysteine through the conserved F or W. D genes are given only for firm matches. The size field is filled for only some rows; it gives once, few, many or a size class.

>TRBV27|TRBJ1-1|NA|NA
CASSLATGIEAFF
TGTGCCAGCAGTTTAGCGACAGGAATAGAAGCTTTCTTT
>TRBV18|TRBJ2-7|NA|NA
CASSLTVAGGWYEQYF
TGTGCCAGCTCACTGACCGTGGCAGGAGGATGGTACGAGCAGTACTTC
>TRBV2|TRBJ1-1|NA|NA
CASSGGRGMNTEAFF
TGTGCCAGCAGTGGCGGCAGGGGCATGAACACTGAAGCTTTCTTT
>TRBV4-2|TRBJ2-1|NA|NA
CASSQDEIQEQFF
TGTGCCAGCAGCCAAGATGAGATTCAGGAGCAGTTCTTC
>TRBV28|TRBJ2-1|NA|NA
CASSPAQGRYNEQFF
TGTGCCAGCAGTCCCGCCCAGGGGAGGTACAATGAGCAGTTCTTC
>TRBV4-1|TRBJ1-4|NA|NA
CASSQEYPDVRLFF
TGCGCCAGCAGCCAAGAATATCCAGACGTTAGGCTGTTTTTT
>TRBV4-2|TRBJ2-3|once|NA
CASSQDPRGENTDTQYF
TGTGCCAGCAGCCAAGACCCCAGGGGGGAGAATACAGATACGCAGTATTTT
>TRBV27|TRBJ2-7|once|NA
CASSGLYEQYF
TGTGCCAGCAGTGGGCTTTACGAGCAGTACTTC
>TRBV11-1|TRBJ2-7|NA|NA
CASSRSEGRSSYEQYF
TGTGCCAGCAGCCGGTCCGAAGGCCGATCGTCCTACGAGCAGTACTTC
>TRBV2|TRBJ2-7|NA|NA
CASTQSSGQGNYEQYF
TGTGCCAGCACCCAAAGCTCGGGGCAGGGTAACTACGAGCAGTACTTC
>TRBV2|TRBJ2-1|NA|TRBD2
CASSDREVPSYNEQFF
TGTGCCAGCAGTGACCGGGAGGTCCCCTCCTACAATGAGCAGTTCTTC
>TRBV4-1|TRBJ2-7|NA|NA
CASSQGPVYEQYF
TGCGCCAGCAGCCAAGGGCCGGTCTACGAGCAGTACTTC
>TRBV18|TRBJ1-5|NA|NA
CATSPGRGARSNQPQHF
TGTGCCACATCACCTGGGCGGGGGGCGCGTAGCAATCAGCCCCAGCATTTT
>TRBV6-6|TRBJ2-5|NA|TRBD2
CASSYGLAETQYF
TGTGCCAGCAGTTACGGACTAGCAGAGACCCAGTACTTC
>TRBV4-1|TRBJ1-1|NA|NA
CASSQGWQNTEAFF
TGCGCCAGCAGCCAAGGCTGGCAGAACACTGAAGCTTTCTTT
>TRBV29-1|TRBJ2-1|NA|NA
CSGRDNEQFF
TGCAGCGGGAGGGACAATGAGCAGTTCTTC
>TRBV27|TRBJ2-3|few|TRBD2
CASSLRTSGNTDTQYF
TGTGCCAGCAGTCTCAGGACTAGCGGGAACACAGATACGCAGTATTTT
>TRBV5-5|TRBJ1-1|NA|NA
CASSLYLSGESEAFF
TGTGCCAGCAGCTTGTATCTTTCGGGTGAATCGGAAGCTTTCTTT
>TRBV13|TRBJ1-2|once|NA
CASSLVGSNYGYTF
TGTGCCAGCAGCTTGGTGGGATCTAACTATGGCTACACCTTC
>TRBV19|TRBJ1-1|NA|TRBD1
CASRTGVNTEAFF
TGTGCCAGTAGAACAGGGGTGAACACTGAAGCTTTCTTT
>TRBV6-6|TRBJ2-7|once|NA
CASSYAGSYEQYF
TGTGCCAGCAGTTACGCGGGTTCCTACGAGCAGTACTTC
>TRBV2|TRBJ1-1|NA|NA
CASIMTTNTEAFF
TGTGCCAGCATTATGACAACGAACACTGAAGCTTTCTTT
>TRBV5-8|TRBJ2-6|NA|NA
CASSPPHSGANVLTF
TGTGCCAGCAGCCCCCCCCACTCTGGGGCCAACGTCCTGACTTTC
>TRBV7-6|TRBJ2-7|NA|NA
CASSLGSETYEQYF
TGTGCCAGCAGCTTAGGTTCCGAAACCTACGAGCAGTACTTC
>TRBV7-9|TRBJ2-6|NA|NA
CASSPRRGDSGANVLTF
TGTGCCAGCAGCCCACGGAGAGGAGACTCTGGGGCCAACGTCCTGACTTTC
>TRBV10-3|TRBJ2-1|NA|TRBD2
CAISEGSLAGNNEQFF
TGTGCCATCAGTGAGGGAAGCCTAGCGGGAAACAATGAGCAGTTCTTC
>TRBV7-9|TRBJ2-5|NA|NA
CASSLLVGGGETQYF
TGTGCCAGCAGCTTATTGGTCGGGGGCGGGGAGACCCAGTACTTC
>TRBV27|TRBJ1-1|few|NA
CASSQGSEAFF
TGTGCCAGCAGTCAGGGTTCCGAAGCTTTCTTT
>TRBV6-5|TRBJ2-5|once|NA
CASSYTEGGQETQYF
TGTGCCAGCAGTTACACGGAAGGGGGCCAAGAGACCCAGTACTTC
>TRBV10-2|TRBJ2-2|NA|NA
CATTIDGGNTGELFF
TGCGCCACCACCATTGACGGAGGGAACACCGGGGAGCTGTTTTTT
>TRBV27|TRBJ2-7|NA|NA
CASRDSGLFEQYF
TGTGCCAGCAGGGACAGTGGTTTATTCGAGCAGTACTTC
>TRBV7-9|TRBJ2-7|NA|NA
CASSLGPRDYYEQYF
TGTGCCAGCAGCTTGGGTCCTAGGGATTACTACGAGCAGTACTTC
>TRBV6-6|TRBJ2-3|NA|TRBD2
CASYSGGETDTQYF
TGTGCCAGCTATAGCGGGGGGGAGACAGATACGCAGTATTTT
>TRBV5-6|TRBJ1-3|NA|NA
CASSLVGNTIYF
TGTGCCAGCAGCTTGGTTGGAAACACCATATATTTT
>TRBV6-5|TRBJ2-1|NA|TRBD2
CASSSGGGQFF
TGTGCCAGCAGTTCCGGCGGGGGGCAGTTCTTC
>TRBV6-5|TRBJ1-2|NA|NA
CASRLDSF
TGTGCCAGCAGATTGGACAGCTTC
>TRBV27|TRBJ2-1|NA|TRBD1
CASSTGQVNNEQFF
TGTGCCAGCAGTACGGGACAGGTTAACAATGAGCAGTTCTTC